A single sample is the source of the 7 T cell receptor beta chains below, sequenced in a study of cytomegalovirus exposure and HLA in healthy donors. The repertoire was sequenced with immunoSEQ multiplex PCR; TCRdb's copy has only in-frame clones and lacks some. This table has around 300,000 clones, roughly 86% appearing once. Sample: PBMCs. These receptors originate from a man aged 25-40 years in good health and CMV-seronegative.

This chain joins TRBV5-1 and TRBJ1-6; 8 bases are shared with TRBD1. The CDR3 is 15 residues long. Germline V gene lookup returns CDR1 SGHRS and CDR2 YFSETQ. V shed 0 bases, J shed 4 bases, and the junction held 0 bases outside the gene matches. In DNA, the CDR3 is TGCGCCAGCAGCTTGGGGACAGGGTATAATTCACCCCTCCACTTT. It translates to CASSLGTGYNSPLHF.

This clone was seen more than once but under ten times. The chain links TRBV5-1 to TRBJ1-2; TRBD1 might be the D (6 bases). V lost 1 base, J lost 6 bases, and 13 bases lay in between. Germline CDR1 reads SGHRS; CDR2 reads YFSETQ. This CDR3 region has 14 residues. The CDR3 DNA follows: TGCGCCAGCAGCTTGTCGACAGGAAAGCATGGCTACACCTTC. Translated: CASSLSTGKHGYTF.

The V call is TRBV5-1, the J call TRBJ1-1; D might be TRBD1 (6 bases). The germline gives CDR1 SGHRS, CDR2 YFSETQ. The CDR3 is 13 amino acids. The V end lost 4 bases, the J end lost 11 bases, and 18 bases lay between the germline ends. CDR3: CASSEGTHKRAFF. In nucleotides, the CDR3 is TGCGCCAGCAGCGAAGGGACACACAAACGGGCTTTCTTT.

The chain links TRBV5-6 to TRBJ1-4; TRBD1 might be the D (5 bases). The CDR3 totals 15 residues. The V end was cut by 1 base, the J end by 7 bases, with 14 bases between. Looked up from germline, CDR1 is SGHDT and CDR2 is YYEEEE. The CDR3 loop reads CASSLWQGGGEKLFF. CDR3 bases: TGTGCCAGCAGCTTGTGGCAGGGCGGGGGTGAAAAACTGTTTTTT.

The rearrangement uses TRBV2 and TRBJ1-2; TRBD1 aligns across 8 bases. With V trimmed by 6 bases and J by 2 bases, 5 bases remained unmatched. The CDR3 consists of 14 residues. Per the germline V gene, CDR1 is SNHLY and CDR2 is FYNNEI. The CDR3 spells CASSVGQGNYGYTF. The CDR3 DNA sequence: TGTGCCAGCAGCGTCGGACAGGGAAACTATGGCTACACCTTC.

The chain has TRBV18 and TRBJ2-7; TRBD2 matches at 11 bases. This CDR3 region has 15 residues. Unmatched junction bases numbered 4, after V lost 2 bases and J lost 4 bases. The V gene's germline CDR1 is KGHSH and CDR2 LQKENI. The CDR3 loop reads CASSPGLAGGYEQYF. DNA of the CDR3: TGTGCCAGCTCACCAGGCCTAGCGGGGGGATACGAGCAGTACTTC.

The CDR3 nucleotides read TGTGCCAGCAGCTCCCTTCAGGGGGCGCAGGGGAGTCCTCGAGGCTACACCTTC. It codes for CASSSLQGAQGSPRGYTF. The V call is TRBV13, the J call TRBJ1-2; 8 bases line up with TRBD1. Germline V CDR1 and CDR2: PRHDT, FYEKMQ (reference sequence). CDR3 length equals 18 residues. Trimming cost V 4 bases and J 8 bases; bases outside gene matches: 21.